Listed below are T cell receptor beta chains from one sample, sequenced in a study of blood T cells in healthy people across ages. From the 5' RACE reads, TCRdb called clonotypes with MiXCR, one entry per CDR3 protein. Of hundreds of thousands of distinct CDR3 sequences detected, under 25% appear once; the ten largest clones hold roughly 3.7%. The sequencing sample was made of blood. Source of these receptors: a man aged 70 or older in good health. The CDR3 runs from the conserved cysteine through the conserved F or W. D genes are given only for firm matches. For some rows the clone size is stated as once, few or many, or as a class when expanded; others skip it.

d_call: TRBD2
clone_size: NA
v_call: TRBV7-3
j_call: TRBJ2-5
cdr3_nt: TGTGCCAGCTTCTCTAGCGGGCCCCACAATGAGCGGTTCTTC
cdr3_aa: CASFSSGPHNERFF

d_call: TRBD2
clone_size: NA
v_call: TRBV7-3
j_call: TRBJ2-3
cdr3_nt: TGTGCCAGCAGCTCCCAACCCGGACTAGCGGGGTGGGGGGTGGATACGCAGTATTTT
cdr3_aa: CASSSQPGLAGWGVDTQYF

d_call: NA
clone_size: few
v_call: TRBV18
j_call: TRBJ2-7
cdr3_nt: TGTGCCAGCTCACCCGGGGGAACCTACGAGCAGTACTTC
cdr3_aa: CASSPGGTYEQYF

d_call: NA
clone_size: NA
v_call: TRBV3-1
j_call: TRBJ2-1
cdr3_nt: TGTGCCAGCAGCCTTACGCGACCTACCTACAATGAGCAGTTCTTC
cdr3_aa: CASSLTRPTYNEQFF

d_call: TRBD2
clone_size: few
v_call: TRBV20-1
j_call: TRBJ2-5
cdr3_nt: TGCAGTGCCAAACCAGCGGGAGGACAAGAGACCCAGTACTTC
cdr3_aa: CSAKPAGGQETQYF

d_call: TRBD2
clone_size: NA
v_call: TRBV5-6
j_call: TRBJ2-5
cdr3_nt: TGTGCCAGCAGCTTGGCAAGGGGACTAGCAGGTGGGGAGACCCAGTACTTC
cdr3_aa: CASSLARGLAGGETQYF

d_call: NA
clone_size: NA
v_call: TRBV11-2
j_call: TRBJ2-5
cdr3_nt: TGTGCCAGCAGCTTAGGTTCGGGAGCGGCCCAGTACTTC
cdr3_aa: CASSLGSGAAQYF

d_call: NA
clone_size: few
v_call: TRBV4-2
j_call: TRBJ1-4
cdr3_nt: TGTGCCAGCAGTATCAGCAGTAATGAAAAACTGTTTTTT
cdr3_aa: CASSISSNEKLFF

d_call: TRBD2
clone_size: few
v_call: TRBV11-2
j_call: TRBJ2-1
cdr3_nt: TGTACCAGCAGCTTAGCGGGCGCGAGCTCCTACAATGAGCAGTTCTTC
cdr3_aa: CTSSLAGASSYNEQFF

d_call: NA
clone_size: NA
v_call: TRBV5-8
j_call: TRBJ2-3
cdr3_nt: TGTGCCAGCAGCGGCAGGGGTGGCGGCACAGATACGCAGTATTTT
cdr3_aa: CASSGRGGGTDTQYF

d_call: TRBD2
clone_size: NA
v_call: TRBV12-3/TRBV12-4
j_call: TRBJ2-7
cdr3_nt: TGTGCCAGCAGGGAGGGATTAGCGGGAGCCTACGAGCAGTACTTC
cdr3_aa: CASREGLAGAYEQYF

d_call: NA
clone_size: many
v_call: TRBV12-3/TRBV12-4
j_call: TRBJ2-3
cdr3_nt: TGTGCCAGCAGTTTCCCCAGCACAGATACGCAGTATTTT
cdr3_aa: CASSFPSTDTQYF

d_call: NA
clone_size: few
v_call: TRBV7-6
j_call: TRBJ1-1
cdr3_nt: TGTGCCAGCAGCTTAGCGGACGGGGTCGTGGACACTGAAGCTTTCTTT
cdr3_aa: CASSLADGVVDTEAFF

d_call: NA
clone_size: few
v_call: TRBV6-2/TRBV6-3
j_call: TRBJ2-1
cdr3_nt: TGTGCCAGCAGTTACTCCCGGGGCTCCTACAATGAGCAGTTCTTC
cdr3_aa: CASSYSRGSYNEQFF

d_call: NA
clone_size: few
v_call: TRBV29-1
j_call: TRBJ2-5
cdr3_nt: TGCAGCGTTGAACCCGGACAGCGGAAAGAGACCCAGTACTTC
cdr3_aa: CSVEPGQRKETQYF

d_call: NA
clone_size: NA
v_call: TRBV12-3/TRBV12-4
j_call: TRBJ2-1
cdr3_nt: TGTGCCAGCAGTTTAAAGGGGAGCCAGTTCTTC
cdr3_aa: CASSLKGSQFF

d_call: TRBD2
clone_size: NA
v_call: TRBV19
j_call: TRBJ2-1
cdr3_nt: TGTGCCAGTAGGGGACTAGCGGGAGGGCTTAATGAGCAGTTCTTC
cdr3_aa: CASRGLAGGLNEQFF

d_call: TRBD1
clone_size: NA
v_call: TRBV14
j_call: TRBJ1-2
cdr3_nt: TGTGCCAGCAGCCCCCGCACACGACAGGGGGAAGCTCTTACCTTC
cdr3_aa: CASSPRTRQGEALTF

d_call: NA
clone_size: few
v_call: TRBV2
j_call: TRBJ2-5
cdr3_nt: TGTGCCAGCAGTGAGAGTTGGCCCCCGACCCAGTACTTC
cdr3_aa: CASSESWPPTQYF

d_call: NA
clone_size: few
v_call: TRBV29-1
j_call: TRBJ2-1
cdr3_nt: TGCAGCGGTCTGCCCCCGAGCTCCTACAATGAGCAGTTCTTC
cdr3_aa: CSGLPPSSYNEQFF

d_call: TRBD2
clone_size: many
v_call: TRBV20-1
j_call: TRBJ2-1
cdr3_nt: TGCAGTGTACCAAGCATCGCGGGACTAGCGGGTACTTGGCCACAGTTCTTC
cdr3_aa: CSVPSIAGLAGTWPQFF

d_call: TRBD2
clone_size: NA
v_call: TRBV28
j_call: TRBJ2-5
cdr3_nt: TGTGCCAGCAGCCTAATTTTCGGGAGGGTTAGGGAACAAGAGACCCAGTACTTC
cdr3_aa: CASSLIFGRVREQETQYF

d_call: TRBD2
clone_size: many
v_call: TRBV9
j_call: TRBJ2-1
cdr3_nt: TGTGCCAGCAGCGTAGGGCTAGCGGGAGGGTACAATGAGCAGTTCTTC
cdr3_aa: CASSVGLAGGYNEQFF

d_call: TRBD2
clone_size: few
v_call: TRBV3-1
j_call: TRBJ2-2
cdr3_nt: TGTGCCAGCAGCCAAAGGACTAGCTCCACCGGGGAGCTGTTTTTT
cdr3_aa: CASSQRTSSTGELFF

d_call: NA
clone_size: NA
v_call: TRBV3-1
j_call: TRBJ2-4
cdr3_nt: TGTGCCAGCAGCCCGGATGGCAAAAACATTCAGTACTTC
cdr3_aa: CASSPDGKNIQYF

d_call: NA
clone_size: few
v_call: TRBV7-8
j_call: TRBJ2-5
cdr3_nt: TGTGCCAGCACCCGCGGGATCGGAGAGACCCAGTACTTC
cdr3_aa: CASTRGIGETQYF

d_call: NA
clone_size: NA
v_call: TRBV29-1
j_call: TRBJ2-5
cdr3_nt: TGCAGCGTTGAGGGGCAGGGGTTGAGAGAGACCCAGTACTTC
cdr3_aa: CSVEGQGLRETQYF

d_call: TRBD2
clone_size: few
v_call: TRBV7-8
j_call: TRBJ2-2
cdr3_nt: TGTGCCAGCAGCTTAAGGGGGATAGCGGGAGGAGATTCCACCGGGGAGCTGTTTTTT
cdr3_aa: CASSLRGIAGGDSTGELFF

d_call: TRBD2
clone_size: NA
v_call: TRBV4-3
j_call: TRBJ2-1
cdr3_nt: TGCGCCAGCAGCCAAGAGGGGACTAGCGGCTCCTACAATGAGCAGTTCTTC
cdr3_aa: CASSQEGTSGSYNEQFF

d_call: TRBD2
clone_size: NA
v_call: TRBV4-1
j_call: TRBJ2-7
cdr3_nt: TGCGCCAGCAGCCAAGATCGGGGGGGAGTCGAGCAGTACTTC
cdr3_aa: CASSQDRGGVEQYF

d_call: NA
clone_size: few
v_call: TRBV7-2
j_call: TRBJ2-1
cdr3_nt: TGTGCCAGCAGCTTAGCGCGACAGTACGAGCAATACTTC
cdr3_aa: CASSLARQYEQYF

d_call: TRBD1
clone_size: few
v_call: TRBV20-1
j_call: TRBJ1-4
cdr3_nt: TGCAGTGCTATGCAGGGGGGCACTAATGAAAAACTGTTTTTT
cdr3_aa: CSAMQGGTNEKLFF

d_call: NA
clone_size: few
v_call: TRBV6-2/TRBV6-3
j_call: TRBJ2-7
cdr3_nt: TGTGCCAGTAGTTACCTCCTCGGTATCAGCTACGAGCAGTACTTC
cdr3_aa: CASSYLLGISYEQYF

d_call: TRBD1
clone_size: few
v_call: TRBV7-2
j_call: TRBJ2-1
cdr3_nt: TGTGCCAGCAGTTCTGACAGGGGGCAGTGGGAGACCAATGAGCAGTTCTTC
cdr3_aa: CASSSDRGQWETNEQFF

d_call: NA
clone_size: many
v_call: TRBV21-1
j_call: TRBJ2-7
cdr3_nt: TGTGCCAGCAGCAAAGTCGCGGGGGCCCCTGTCGAGCAGTACTTC
cdr3_aa: CASSKVAGAPVEQYF

d_call: TRBD2
clone_size: NA
v_call: TRBV14
j_call: TRBJ2-1
cdr3_nt: TGTGCCAGCAGCCAAGTTACTAGCGGGAGGATAAATGAGCAGTTCTTC
cdr3_aa: CASSQVTSGRINEQFF

d_call: NA
clone_size: NA
v_call: TRBV5-1
j_call: TRBJ1-3
cdr3_nt: TGCGCCAGCAGCTTGTATCCGGGAGCCTCTGGAAACACCATATATTTT
cdr3_aa: CASSLYPGASGNTIYF

d_call: TRBD1
clone_size: many
v_call: TRBV29-1
j_call: TRBJ2-3
cdr3_nt: TGCAGCGTGCGACAGGGGGCCACAGATACGCAGTATTTT
cdr3_aa: CSVRQGATDTQYF

d_call: NA
clone_size: many
v_call: TRBV12-3/TRBV12-4
j_call: TRBJ1-3
cdr3_nt: TGTGCCAGCAGTTTATTTGGAAACACCATATATTTT
cdr3_aa: CASSLFGNTIYF

d_call: NA
clone_size: many
v_call: TRBV5-1
j_call: TRBJ2-1
cdr3_nt: TGCGCCAGCAGCTTGGTGGGGGAACCGAATCCATCCGGCGAGGGCAATGAGCAGTTCTTC
cdr3_aa: CASSLVGEPNPSGEGNEQFF

d_call: TRBD1
clone_size: NA
v_call: TRBV20-1
j_call: TRBJ1-5
cdr3_nt: TGCAGTGCTACCGGGACAGGGGATCCCAATCAGCCCCAGCATTTT
cdr3_aa: CSATGTGDPNQPQHF

d_call: TRBD2
clone_size: few
v_call: TRBV3-1
j_call: TRBJ2-1
cdr3_nt: TGTGCCAGCAGACGCAGCGGGGGGCAGAATGAGCAGTTCTTC
cdr3_aa: CASRRSGGQNEQFF

d_call: NA
clone_size: few
v_call: TRBV5-1
j_call: TRBJ2-3
cdr3_nt: TGCGCCAGCAGCCGCGGACAACTCACAGATACGCAGTATTTT
cdr3_aa: CASSRGQLTDTQYF

d_call: NA
clone_size: many
v_call: TRBV20-1
j_call: TRBJ2-3
cdr3_nt: TGCAGTGCCAGGGGATGGGGCACAGATACGCAGTATTTT
cdr3_aa: CSARGWGTDTQYF

d_call: TRBD2
clone_size: NA
v_call: TRBV24-1
j_call: TRBJ2-1
cdr3_nt: TGTGCCACCAGTGATTCTAGCGGGAGGGCCGGGTCTGAGCAGTTCTTC
cdr3_aa: CATSDSSGRAGSEQFF

d_call: NA
clone_size: many
v_call: TRBV5-1
j_call: TRBJ2-7
cdr3_nt: TGCGCCAGCAGCTTGGCCGTCAGGCTCGAGCAGTACTTC
cdr3_aa: CASSLAVRLEQYF

d_call: NA
clone_size: few
v_call: TRBV28
j_call: TRBJ2-1
cdr3_nt: TGTGCCAGCAGTTTCTCCCGCCCACGGAATGAGCAGTTCTTC
cdr3_aa: CASSFSRPRNEQFF

d_call: NA
clone_size: NA
v_call: TRBV6-5
j_call: TRBJ1-3
cdr3_nt: TGTGCCAGCAGTACCCCGGGGGTGTCTGGAAACACCATATATTTT
cdr3_aa: CASSTPGVSGNTIYF

d_call: NA
clone_size: NA
v_call: TRBV20-1
j_call: TRBJ2-3
cdr3_nt: TGCAGTGCTAGAGGGGGGAGCGGGGATACGCAGTATTTT
cdr3_aa: CSARGGSGDTQYF

d_call: NA
clone_size: NA
v_call: TRBV20-1
j_call: TRBJ2-3
cdr3_nt: TGCAGTGCTAGAGATGAGGGTTCGGGAGATACGCAGTATTTT
cdr3_aa: CSARDEGSGDTQYF

d_call: NA
clone_size: NA
v_call: TRBV5-1
j_call: TRBJ1-1
cdr3_nt: TGCGCCAGCAGCTCCGACGGTCAGAACACTGAAGCTTTCTTT
cdr3_aa: CASSSDGQNTEAFF